One sample yielded the 15 T cell receptor beta chains listed below, sequenced in a study of blood T cell repertoires in COVID-19. Clones were read by immunoSEQ multiplex PCR, and TCRdb kept only the in-frame ones, dropping some. The sample consists of tens of thousands of clones, around nine tenths of them appearing once. The specimen was peripheral blood. These receptor sequences come from a man older than 75 with acute or convalescent COVID-19.

This chain connects TRBV2 to TRBJ1-4; a weak D match, TRBD1 (5 bases). Trimming stripped 4 bases from V and 7 bases from J, with 13 bases between. CDR1 and CDR2 (germline): SNHLY, FYNNEI. The CDR3 is 14 residues long. The CDR3 coding sequence is TGTGCCAGCAGTGCTGCAAGGGGTGGTGAAAAACTGTTTTTT. Protein sequence: CASSAARGGEKLFF.

This clone has a single count. The chain is built from TRBV18 and TRBJ2-3; possibly TRBD1 for D (5 bases). CDR3 size: 15 residues. V lost 0 bases, J lost 5 bases, and 12 bases lay in between. The germline CDR1 and CDR2 sequences are KGHSH and LQKENI. The CDR3, as DNA: TGTGCCAGCTCACCACCGAGCAGGGATAGAGATACGCAGTATTTT. Its protein is CASSPPSRDRDTQYF.

The chain recombines TRBV7-2 with TRBJ1-2; 7 bases fit TRBD1. From germline, CDR1 is SGHTA and CDR2 FQGNSA. This CDR3 is built from 14 residues. V shed 2 bases, J shed 8 bases, and the junction held 8 bases outside the gene matches. The CDR3 loop reads CASSLSRGSSGYTF. CDR3 DNA sequence: TGTGCCAGCAGCTTAAGCAGGGGGTCTTCCGGCTACACCTTC.

The chain combines TRBV7-8 with TRBJ2-7; TRBD2 aligns across 9 bases. V dropped 5 bases and J dropped 3; count of bases not matched to a gene: 11. Germline V lookup: CDR1 SGHVS, CDR2 FQNEAQ. CDR3 length: 16 amino acids. The CDR3 DNA reads TGTGCCAGCAGCGGCGGGAGGGACATTGGGAGCTACGAGCAGTACTTC. Its protein product is CASSGGRDIGSYEQYF.

The genes are TRBV7-9 and TRBJ2-7; perhaps TRBD2 as D (5 bases). The CDR3 contains 14 residues. Germline assignment: CDR1 SEHNR and CDR2 FQNEAQ (reference sequence). Trimming took off 1 base at V and 8 bases at J, with 15 bases between the two ends. CDR3 loop: CASSLVATSSQQYF. In DNA, the CDR3 is TGTGCCAGCAGCTTAGTAGCGACTTCAAGCCAGCAGTACTTC.

The chain has TRBV11-2 and TRBJ1-1; a weak D match, TRBD1 (5 bases). Germline CDR1 SGHAT, CDR2 FQNNGV. The CDR3 contains 14 residues. Trimming removed 2 bases from V and 2 bases from J, with 9 bases in between. DNA for the CDR3: TGTGCCAGCAGCTTACGGGGGGTCAACACTGAAGCTTTCTTT. Amino acid sequence: CASSLRGVNTEAFF.

The chain recombines TRBV18 with TRBJ1-2, with 8 bases that match TRBD1. J gave up 5 bases and V 3 bases, and 2 bases lay outside the gene matches. Germline CDR1 reads KGHSH; CDR2 reads LQKENI. CDR3 size: 13 residues. The CDR3 is CASSPDRAYGYTF. CDR3 sequence (DNA): TGTGCCAGCTCACCGGACAGGGCTTATGGCTACACCTTC.

This clone was seen a handful of times. This sequence joins TRBV6-1 and TRBJ2-4; 7 nucleotides agree with TRBD2. There are 13 residues in the CDR3. J lost 8 bases, V lost 3 bases, and 4 bases had no gene match. Per the germline V gene, CDR1 is MNHNS and CDR2 is SASEGT. CDR3 nucleotide sequence: TGTGCCAGCAGTGAGCTAGCGGATTACATTCAGTACTTC. The encoded protein is CASSELADYIQYF.

The V gene is TRBV29-1, the J gene TRBJ1-2; D perhaps matches TRBD1 (5 bases). Deletions cut 5 bases from V and 5 bases from J, with 21 bases between. CDR1 is SQVTM and CDR2 is ANQGSEA in the germline V gene. This CDR3 spans 15 amino acids. The chain's CDR3 is CSVSHRSSTGYGYTF. The CDR3 DNA follows: TGCAGCGTTTCTCACAGGTCCTCAACCGGATATGGCTACACCTTC. The full variable domain, with the rest looked up from reference TRBV29-1 and TRBJ1-2, is SAVISQKPSRDICQRGTSLTIQCQVDSQVTMMFWYRQQPGQSLTLIATANQGSEATYESGFVIDKFPISRPNLTFSTLTVSNMSPEDSSIYLCSVSHRSSTGYGYTFGSGTRLTVV.

The chain recombines TRBV19 with TRBJ2-3; no firm D call. CDR1 is LNHDA, CDR2 SQIVND, per germline (reference sequence). The CDR3 is 14 residues long. Between the trimmed V and J ends, which lost 3 bases and 2 bases, there was a span of 9 bases. In DNA, the CDR3 is TGTGCCAGTAGTATTCAGGTGTCCACAGATACGCAGTATTTT. It translates to CASSIQVSTDTQYF.

The V call is TRBV15, the J call TRBJ2-7, with 10 bases lining up with TRBD2. Germline V gene lookup returns CDR1 LNHNV and CDR2 YYDKDF (reference sequence). Losses at the gene ends were 6 bases for V and 4 bases for J; bases not matched to a gene: 6. This CDR3 region has 14 residues. Here the CDR3 DNA reads TGTGCCACCAGTTCGGGACTAGCGAGATACGAGCAGTACTTC. It specifies CATSSGLARYEQYF.

CDR3 DNA: TGCGCCAGCAGGGCTACAGGGAACACTGAAGCTTTCTTT. Translation gives CASRATGNTEAFF. The chain combines TRBV10-2 with TRBJ1-1; tentatively, D is TRBD1 (5 bases). Between the trimmed V and J ends, which lost 6 bases and 1 base, there was a span of 9 bases. Germline V CDR1 and CDR2: WSHSY, SAAADI. The CDR3 has 13 amino acids.

The chain joins TRBV11-2 to TRBJ2-4; D is possibly TRBD2 (5 bases). The CDR3 has 14 residues. Deletions cut 3 bases from V and 6 bases from J, with 12 bases between. The germline V gene has CDR1 SGHAT and CDR2 FQNNGV. DNA of the CDR3: TGTGCCAGCAGCTTTGCCCGGGGATCAAACATTCAGTACTTC. Its translation: CASSFARGSNIQYF.

The chain uses TRBV29-1 and TRBJ1-2, with D perhaps matching TRBD1 (6 bases). The CDR3 runs to 14 residues. CDR1 is SQVTM and CDR2 is ANQGSEA in the germline V gene. The V end was cut by 1 base, the J end by 6 bases, with 15 bases between. The CDR3, as DNA: TGCAGCGTTGAAGGGGGGACACTATGGGATGGCTACACCTTC. It specifies CSVEGGTLWDGYTF.

The rearrangement uses TRBV7-3 and TRBJ2-5, with a possible D match to TRBD2 (6 bases). V was shortened by 5 bases and J by 4 bases, with 11 bases between the two germline ends. Germline V gene data show CDR1 as SGHTA and CDR2 as FQGTGA. This CDR3 is built from 13 residues. The chain's CDR3 is CASSPLEGETQYF. The CDR3 DNA sequence: TGTGCCAGCAGCCCCTTGGAGGGAGAGACCCAGTACTTC.